This is a list of T cell receptor beta chains from one sample in a study of circulating CD8 cells and anti-PD-1 response in melanoma. TCRdb called the reads again in MiXCR, with one record for every CDR3 protein. The repertoire holds several hundred distinct CDR3 sequences, with 7% as singletons. Sample: CD8+ T cells from PBMCs, taken at baseline or after one month of anti-PD-1 therapy (not recorded which). Every receptor here comes from a human donor with melanoma. CDR3s include the opening cysteine and the closing phenylalanine or tryptophan. The order of the fields is D gene, J gene, clone size, V gene, CDR3 DNA, CDR3 protein. The D gene is left open where the match is weak. Part of the rows lack a size; the others show once, few, many or a class for expanded clones.

-	TRBJ2-2	few	TRBV28	TGTGCCAGCAGTCGACAGGCCGGGGAGCTGTTTTTT	CASSRQAGELFF
-	TRBJ2-3	large	TRBV7-9	TGTGCCAGCAGCTTAAGTCAGTCCACAGATACGCAGTATTTT	CASSLSQSTDTQYF
-	TRBJ1-2	medium-sized	TRBV2	TGTGCCAGCATGCGGAGGGACTATGGCTACACCTTC	CASMRRDYGYTF
-	TRBJ2-3	-	TRBV7-3	TGTGCTAGCAGCTTCCGTCCCACAGATACGCGGTATTTT	CASSFRPTDTRYF
TRBD1	TRBJ2-7	medium-sized	TRBV27	TGTGCCAGCAGTGTCCGGGACAGGGGCTACGAGCAGTACTTC	CASSVRDRGYEQYF
-	TRBJ1-2	medium-sized	TRBV12-3/TRBV12-4	TGTGCCAGCAGTCTCCAGGGGATCGGGTATGGCTACACCTTC	CASSLQGIGYGYTF
TRBD1	TRBJ2-7	-	TRBV29-1	TGCAGCGTCCTTGGACAGGGGGGACGGTACGAGCAGTACTTC	CSVLGQGGRYEQYF
-	TRBJ2-7	medium-sized	TRBV9	TGTGCCAGCAGCGTAGGTCAAGGGGCGTCCTACGAGCAGTACTTC	CASSVGQGASYEQYF
-	TRBJ1-6	medium-sized	TRBV27	TGTGCCAGCAGCCTCCAGGGAGCCTCACCCCTCCACTTT	CASSLQGASPLHF
-	TRBJ1-1	medium-sized	TRBV5-1	TGCGCCAGCAGCTTGGCTAACACTGAAGCTTTCTTT	CASSLANTEAFF
-	TRBJ2-1	medium-sized	TRBV2	TGTGCCAGCAGTGGGGCACAGCAGTTCTTC	CASSGAQQFF
-	TRBJ2-2	medium-sized	TRBV27	TGTGCCAGCAGTAGGGACATCCCGACCGGGGAGCTGTTTTTT	CASSRDIPTGELFF
-	TRBJ2-2	-	TRBV21-1	TGTGCCAGCAGCAAAGCACGGAGGAACACCGGGAAGCTGTTTTTT	CASSKARRNTGKLFF
-	TRBJ1-5	medium-sized	TRBV6-1	TGTGCCAGCAGTGGACGGACAGTGGGCTTGACTAGCAATCAGCCCCAGCATTTT	CASSGRTVGLTSNQPQHF
-	TRBJ1-1	medium-sized	TRBV16	TGTGCCAGCAGCCAATCTTATCACACCGTGAACACTGAAGCTTTCTTT	CASSQSYHTVNTEAFF
-	TRBJ1-4	medium-sized	TRBV20-1	TGCAGTGCTGGGTTGGGACAATGGGGGGAAAAACTGTTTTTT	CSAGLGQWGEKLFF
TRBD2	TRBJ2-7	medium-sized	TRBV7-9	TGTGCCAGCAGCTTACCTCGACTAGCGGAAGGGGTCGAGCAGTACTTC	CASSLPRLAEGVEQYF
TRBD1	TRBJ1-6	medium-sized	TRBV19	TGTGCCAGTAGTACCGGACAGGGATTGGTTCGTTCACCCCTCCACTTT	CASSTGQGLVRSPLHF
-	TRBJ1-1	medium-sized	TRBV2	TGTGCCAGCAGTGAAGCCCCTGAAGCTTTCTTT	CASSEAPEAFF